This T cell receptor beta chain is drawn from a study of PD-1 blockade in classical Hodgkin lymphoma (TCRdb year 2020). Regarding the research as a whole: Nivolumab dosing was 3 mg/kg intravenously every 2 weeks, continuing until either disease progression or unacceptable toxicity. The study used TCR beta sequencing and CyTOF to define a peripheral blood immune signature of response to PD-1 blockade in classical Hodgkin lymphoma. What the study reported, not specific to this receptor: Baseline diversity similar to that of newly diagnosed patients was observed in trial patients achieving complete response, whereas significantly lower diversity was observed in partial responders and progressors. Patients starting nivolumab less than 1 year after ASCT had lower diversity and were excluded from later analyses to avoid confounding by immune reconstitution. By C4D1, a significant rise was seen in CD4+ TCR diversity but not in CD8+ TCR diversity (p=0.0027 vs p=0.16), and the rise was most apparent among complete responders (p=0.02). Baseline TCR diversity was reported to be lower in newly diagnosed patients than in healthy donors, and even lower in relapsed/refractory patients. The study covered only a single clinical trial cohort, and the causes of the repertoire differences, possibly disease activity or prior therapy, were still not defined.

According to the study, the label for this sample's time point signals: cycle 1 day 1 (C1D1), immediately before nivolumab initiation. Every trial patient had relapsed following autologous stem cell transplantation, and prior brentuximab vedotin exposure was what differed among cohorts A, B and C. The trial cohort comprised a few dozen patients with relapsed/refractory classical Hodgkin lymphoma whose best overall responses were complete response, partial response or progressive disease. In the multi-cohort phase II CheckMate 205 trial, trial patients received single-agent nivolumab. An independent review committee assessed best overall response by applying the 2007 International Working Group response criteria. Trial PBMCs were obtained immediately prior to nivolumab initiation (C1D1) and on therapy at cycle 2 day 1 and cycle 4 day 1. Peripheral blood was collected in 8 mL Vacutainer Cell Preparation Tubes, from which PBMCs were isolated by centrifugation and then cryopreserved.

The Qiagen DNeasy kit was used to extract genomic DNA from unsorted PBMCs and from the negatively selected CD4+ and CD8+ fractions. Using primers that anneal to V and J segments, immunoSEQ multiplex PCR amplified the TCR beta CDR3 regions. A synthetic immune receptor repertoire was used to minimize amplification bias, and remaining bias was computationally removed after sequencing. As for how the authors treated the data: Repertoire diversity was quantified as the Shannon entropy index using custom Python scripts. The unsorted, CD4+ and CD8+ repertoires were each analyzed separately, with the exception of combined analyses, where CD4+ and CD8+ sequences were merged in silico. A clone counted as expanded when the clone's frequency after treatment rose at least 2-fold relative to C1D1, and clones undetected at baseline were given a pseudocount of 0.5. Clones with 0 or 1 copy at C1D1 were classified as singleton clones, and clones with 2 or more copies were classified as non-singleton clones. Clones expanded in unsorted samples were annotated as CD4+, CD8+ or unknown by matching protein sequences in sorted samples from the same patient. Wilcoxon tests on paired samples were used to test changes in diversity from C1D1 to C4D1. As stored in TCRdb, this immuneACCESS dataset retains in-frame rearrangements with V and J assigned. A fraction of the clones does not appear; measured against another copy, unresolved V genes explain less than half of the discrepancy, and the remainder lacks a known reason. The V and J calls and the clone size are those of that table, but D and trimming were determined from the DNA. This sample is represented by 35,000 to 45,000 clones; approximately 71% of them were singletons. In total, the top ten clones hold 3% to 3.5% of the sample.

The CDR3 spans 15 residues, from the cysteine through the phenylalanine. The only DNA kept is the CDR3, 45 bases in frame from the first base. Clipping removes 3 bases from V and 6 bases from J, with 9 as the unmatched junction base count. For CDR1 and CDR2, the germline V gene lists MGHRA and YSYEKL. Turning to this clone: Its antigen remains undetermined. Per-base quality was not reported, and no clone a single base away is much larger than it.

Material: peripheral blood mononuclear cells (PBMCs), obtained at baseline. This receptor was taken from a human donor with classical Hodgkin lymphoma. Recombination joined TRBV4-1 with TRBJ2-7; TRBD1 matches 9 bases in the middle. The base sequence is TGCGCCAGCAGCCAGAGGGGACAGGGCTCGATCGAGCAGTACTTC. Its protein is CASSQRGQGSIEQYF.